Shown below are 18 T cell receptor beta chains from a single sample sequenced in a study of blood T cell repertoires in COVID-19. The repertoire was sequenced with immunoSEQ multiplex PCR; TCRdb's copy has only in-frame clones and lacks some. The table lists some 400,000 clones, 90% of them singletons. The sample taken for sequencing was peripheral blood. These receptors all stem from a man between 18 and 35 years old with active or convalescent COVID-19.

The gene calls are TRBV28 and TRBJ1-4; TRBD1 matches 8 bases. Germline values: CDR1 MDHEN, CDR2 SYDVKM. The V segment lost 2 bases and the J segment 5 bases; nucleotides outside the gene matches: 7. CDR3 length: 16 residues. The CDR3 sequence: CASSLGQGAYNEKLFF. The CDR3 region has the DNA TGTGCCAGCAGTTTAGGGCAGGGGGCCTACAATGAAAAACTGTTTTTT. Variable domain in full (rest from reference TRBV28 and TRBJ1-4): DVKVTQSSRYLVKRTGEKVFLECVQDMDHENMFWYRQDPGLGLRLIYFSYDVKMKEKGDIPEGYSVSREKKERFSLILESASTNQTSMYLCASSLGQGAYNEKLFFGSGTQLSVL.

The rearrangement joins TRBV9 to TRBJ1-5; 7 nucleotides match TRBD1. J was trimmed by 3 bases and V by 4 bases; bases with no gene match: 7. CDR1 and CDR2 from the germline V gene are SGDLS and YYNGEE. The CDR3 sequence is 15 residues long. The CDR3 here is CASSPTGQYNQPQHF. In nucleotides, the CDR3 is TGTGCCAGCAGCCCAACGGGACAGTACAATCAGCCCCAGCATTTT.

This chain joins TRBV28 and TRBJ2-7; 8 bases align to TRBD1. The germline V gene encodes CDR1 MDHEN and CDR2 SYDVKM. The junction had 5 bases not matched to a gene; V was cut back by 10 bases and J by 0 bases. The CDR3 loop spans 13 amino acids. Here the CDR3 reads CATKGQVSYEQYF. CDR3 nucleotides: TGTGCCACCAAGGGACAGGTCTCCTACGAGCAGTACTTC.

The V call is TRBV5-8, the J call TRBJ2-4; D gene uncertain. The CDR3 length is 13 residues. V was pared by 4 bases and J by 7 bases, with 12 bases between. The germline CDR1 and CDR2 sequences are SGHTS and YDEGEE. The CDR3 loop is CASSLRVSNIQYF. In nucleotides, the CDR3 is TGTGCCAGCAGCCTGAGAGTTTCGAACATTCAGTACTTC.

The chain links TRBV5-1 to TRBJ2-5; 12 nucleotides agree with TRBD1. The CDR3 has 15 amino acids. After removal of 3 bases from V and 1 base from J, the junction contained 1 base not matched to a gene. Germline CDR1 is SGHRS and CDR2 is YFSETQ. In DNA, the CDR3 is TGCGCCAGCAGCTCGGGACAGGGGGCCCAAGAGACCCAGTACTTC. This translates into CASSSGQGAQETQYF.

V gene TRBV18 combines with J gene TRBJ1-5; 7 bases fit TRBD1. There are 17 residues in the CDR3. V dropped 1 base and J dropped 0; count of bases not matched to a gene: 6. The germline CDR1 and CDR2 sequences are KGHSH and LQKENI. CDR3 amino acids: CASSPLDRRYSNQPQHF. The CDR3 bases are TGTGCCAGCTCACCACTGGACAGGAGATATAGCAATCAGCCCCAGCATTTT.

The chain employs TRBV5-1 and TRBJ1-2; no reliable D call. Trimming took 7 bases from V and 0 from J, leaving 13 bases between them. CDR3 length: 14 amino acids. CDR1 and CDR2 from the germline V gene are SGHRS and YFSETQ. CDR3 DNA: TGCGCCAGCGGCGCGGGAACAGCTAACTATGGCTACACCTTC. This encodes CASGAGTANYGYTF. Based on the CDR3 plus reference TRBV5-1 and TRBJ1-2, the full variable domain is KAGVTQTPRYLIKTRGQQVTLSCSPISGHRSVSWYQQTPGQGLQFLFEYFSETQRNKGNFPGRFSGRQFSNSRSEMNVSTLELGDSALYLCASGAGTANYGYTFGSGTRLTVV.

The sample holds a few counts of this clone. The chain recombines TRBV19 with TRBJ2-3; TRBD2 is a possible D gene (5 bases). The V gene lost 5 bases and the J gene lost 3 bases, with 15 bases spanning the gap. CDR1 is LNHDA, CDR2 SQIVND, per germline (reference sequence). This CDR3 has 15 residues. In DNA form, the CDR3 reads TGTGCCAGTAGTTTTCTAGCTGGAGGTACAGATACGCAGTATTTT. As protein: CASSFLAGGTDTQYF.

This clone has only one observation. This chain joins TRBV29-1 and TRBJ2-7, with 8 bases identical to TRBD1. Looked up from germline, CDR1 is SQVTM and CDR2 is ANQGSEA. V was clipped by 6 bases and J by 2 bases; unmatched bases: 12. The CDR3 runs 15 residues. The DNA of the CDR3 is TGCAGCGTATCAAGAACAGGGGGACGGACCTACGAGCAGTACTTC. Its translation is CSVSRTGGRTYEQYF.

This sequence joins TRBV19 and TRBJ2-7, with 8 bases that match TRBD1. The V segment lost 3 bases and the J segment 4 bases; nucleotides outside the gene matches: 2. The CDR3 spans 13 residues. Germline CDR1 and CDR2: LNHDA and SQIVND (reference sequence). The CDR3 loop is CASSINRGYEQYF. In nucleotides, the CDR3 is TGTGCCAGTAGTATTAACAGGGGGTACGAGCAGTACTTC.

This chain's CDR3 is CASSIRFPDRGNQPQHF. The CDR3 region has the DNA TGTGCCAGTAGTATTCGTTTCCCGGACAGGGGCAATCAGCCCCAGCATTTT. The chain combines TRBV19 with TRBJ1-5, with 8 bases that match TRBD1. V lost 3 bases, J lost 2 bases, and 9 bases stayed unmatched. From germline, CDR1 is LNHDA and CDR2 SQIVND (reference sequence). The CDR3 extends over 17 amino acids.

V gene TRBV28 combines with J gene TRBJ2-5, with TRBD1 identical over 8 bases. After removal of 1 base from V and 4 bases from J, the junction contained 8 bases not matched to a gene. Looked up from germline, CDR1 is MDHEN and CDR2 is SYDVKM. The CDR3 contains 16 residues. The chain's CDR3 is CASSLYGRGRVETQYF. Here the CDR3 DNA reads TGTGCCAGCAGTTTATATGGCAGGGGGCGAGTAGAGACCCAGTACTTC.

J is TRBJ1-1 and V is TRBV27; D remains unclear. The CDR3 is made up of 13 amino acids. V lost 0 bases to trimming and J lost 6 bases, with 8 bases between them. Germline V gene data show CDR1 as MNHEY and CDR2 as SMNVEV (reference sequence). DNA of the CDR3: TGTGCCAGCAGTTTATCCTCCCGCGCTGAAGCTTTCTTT. Protein: CASSLSSRAEAFF.

The V and J genes are TRBV19 and TRBJ1-5, with a weak D call TRBD1 (5 bases). V was clipped by 6 bases and J by 2 bases, with 11 bases between them. This CDR3 is 14 amino acids long. CDR1 and CDR2 (germline): LNHDA, SQIVND (reference sequence). This CDR3 reads CASRVGGGNQPQHF. Written as DNA, the CDR3 is TGTGCCAGTAGGGTCGGAGGGGGCAATCAGCCCCAGCATTTT.

V and J are TRBV29-1 and TRBJ1-4; TRBD1 agrees at 9 bases. This CDR3 contains 15 residues. CDR1 and CDR2 (germline): SQVTM, ANQGSEA. V was pared by 0 bases and J by 8 bases, with 7 bases of the junction left unmatched. Here the CDR3 reads CSVEDRGTGWEKLFF. CDR3 in DNA: TGCAGCGTTGAAGATCGTGGGACAGGGTGGGAAAAACTGTTTTTT.

The genes are TRBV5-6 and TRBJ2-3, with TRBD1 as a possible D gene (6 bases). Germline V gene data show CDR1 as SGHDT and CDR2 as YYEEEE. With 1 base removed from V and 3 bases from J, the gap between germline ends came to 9 bases. This CDR3 has 14 residues. CDR3 DNA sequence: TGTGCCAGCAGCTTGTTACAGGGTACAGATACGCAGTATTTT. Encoded protein: CASSLLQGTDTQYF.

The chain recombines TRBV25-1 with TRBJ2-5, with 7 bases aligning to TRBD2. This CDR3 region has 15 residues. V trimming: 0 bases; J trimming: 4 bases; junction bases outside the gene matches: 5. From germline, CDR1 is MGHDK and CDR2 SYGVNS. CDR3 sequence: CASSEYAGRGETQYF. The CDR3, as DNA: TGTGCCAGCAGTGAATACGCAGGGAGGGGAGAGACCCAGTACTTC.

This clone was observed a handful of times. The J gene is TRBJ1-6, the V gene TRBV2; D is perhaps TRBD1 (6 bases). Germline CDR1 and CDR2: SNHLY and FYNNEI. V was cut by 6 bases and J by 1 base, with 10 bases left in between. The CDR3 contains 15 residues. CDR3 protein: CASRQQGSYNSPLHF. The CDR3 DNA is TGTGCCAGCAGGCAACAGGGTTCCTATAATTCACCCCTCCACTTT.